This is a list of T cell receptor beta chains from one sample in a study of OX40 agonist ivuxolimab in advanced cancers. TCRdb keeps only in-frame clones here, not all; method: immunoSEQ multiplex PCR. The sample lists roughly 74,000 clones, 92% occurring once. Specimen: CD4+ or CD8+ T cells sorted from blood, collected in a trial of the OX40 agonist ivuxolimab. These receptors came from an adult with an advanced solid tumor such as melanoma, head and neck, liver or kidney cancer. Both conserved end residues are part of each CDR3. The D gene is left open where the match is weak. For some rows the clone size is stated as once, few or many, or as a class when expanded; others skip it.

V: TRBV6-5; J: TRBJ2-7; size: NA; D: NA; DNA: TGTGCCAGCAGTTACTCGAACTACGAGCAGTACTTC; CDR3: CASSYSNYEQYF
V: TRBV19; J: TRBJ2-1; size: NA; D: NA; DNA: TGTGCCAGTAGTATACTCGCGAATGAGCAGTTCTTC; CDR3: CASSILANEQFF
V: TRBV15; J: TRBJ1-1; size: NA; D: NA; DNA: TGTGCCACCAGCAAGGGGGTCGGCACTGAAGCTTTCTTT; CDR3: CATSKGVGTEAFF
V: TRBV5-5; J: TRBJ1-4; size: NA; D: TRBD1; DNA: TGTGCCAGCAGCACAGACAGGGGGCCCGAGGAAAAACTGTTTTTT; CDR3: CASSTDRGPEEKLFF
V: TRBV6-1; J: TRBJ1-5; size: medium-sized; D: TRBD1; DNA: TGTGCCAGCAGTGATGGGACAGATCATCAGCCCCAGCATTTT; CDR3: CASSDGTDHQPQHF
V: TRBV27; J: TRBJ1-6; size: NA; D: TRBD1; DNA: TGTGCCAGCAGTTGGATACAGGGGGCTTACAATTCACCCCTCCACTTT; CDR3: CASSWIQGAYNSPLHF
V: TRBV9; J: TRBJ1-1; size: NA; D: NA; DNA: TGTGCCAGCAGCGTATCCGGGACGGCCAGGACTGAAGCTTTCTTT; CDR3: CASSVSGTARTEAFF
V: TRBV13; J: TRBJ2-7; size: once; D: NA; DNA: TGTGCCAGCAGCCCCCGGGGGGCAGGGGTTAGGGTCGAGCAGTACTTC; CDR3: CASSPRGAGVRVEQYF
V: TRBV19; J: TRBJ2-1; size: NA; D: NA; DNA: TGTGCCAGTAGAGCCTACAATGAGCAGTTCTTC; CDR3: CASRAYNEQFF
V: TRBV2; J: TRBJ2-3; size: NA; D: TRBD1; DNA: TGTGCCAGCAGAGGGGGACAGGGCACAGATACGCAGTATTTT; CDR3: CASRGGQGTDTQYF
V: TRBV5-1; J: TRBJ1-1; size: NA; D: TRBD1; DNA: TGCGCCAGCAAAAAAGAGGGGGCCAGGTCCAACACTGAAGCTTTCTTT; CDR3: CASKKEGARSNTEAFF
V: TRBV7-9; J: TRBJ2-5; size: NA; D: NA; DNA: TGTGCCAGCAGCCAGGGCCTCCGGGAGACCCAGTACTTC; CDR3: CASSQGLRETQYF
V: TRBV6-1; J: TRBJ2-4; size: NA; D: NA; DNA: TGTGCCGTGCGACCCCTAGCCAAAAACATTCAGTACTTC; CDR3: CAVRPLAKNIQYF
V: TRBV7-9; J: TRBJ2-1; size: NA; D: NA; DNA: TGTGCCAGCAGCTCAATGCCCATCAATGAGCAGTTCTTC; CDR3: CASSSMPINEQFF
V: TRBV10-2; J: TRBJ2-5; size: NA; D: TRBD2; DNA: TGCGCCAGCAGTGGAGTCCCAGCGGGGGGGCAGGAGACCCAGTACTTC; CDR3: CASSGVPAGGQETQYF
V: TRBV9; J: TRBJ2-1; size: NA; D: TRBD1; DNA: TGTGCCAGCAGCCCAACCTGGACAGGCTCCTACAATGAGCAGTTCTTC; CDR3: CASSPTWTGSYNEQFF
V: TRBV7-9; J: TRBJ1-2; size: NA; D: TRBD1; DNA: TGTGCCAGCCCGACAGGGGCGGAGGGCTACACCTTC; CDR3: CASPTGAEGYTF
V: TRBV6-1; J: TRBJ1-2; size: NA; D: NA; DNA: TGTGCCAGCAGCACTGGCTACACCTTC; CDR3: CASSTGYTF
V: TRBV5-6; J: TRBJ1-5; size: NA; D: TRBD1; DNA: TGTGCCAGCAGCTTCCGGACAGGGGTCAGCAATCAGCCCCAGCATTTT; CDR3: CASSFRTGVSNQPQHF
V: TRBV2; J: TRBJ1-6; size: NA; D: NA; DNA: TGTGCCAGCAGTGTCTTAGTAGGGGGAAATTCACCCCTCCACTTT; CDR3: CASSVLVGGNSPLHF
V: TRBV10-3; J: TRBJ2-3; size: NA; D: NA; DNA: TGTGCCATCAGTGAGTCGACGTTGGCCTTACCTATTAGCACAGATACGCAGTATTTT; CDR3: CAISESTLALPISTDTQYF
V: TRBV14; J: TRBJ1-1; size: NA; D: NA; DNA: TGTGCCAGCAGCCAAGCCCTGGGTTACACTGAAGCTTTCTTT; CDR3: CASSQALGYTEAFF